The 8 T cell receptor beta chains reported below all come from one sample, sequenced in a study of cytomegalovirus exposure and HLA in healthy donors. PCR primers comprised 60 Vbeta and 13 Jbeta primers. Sequencing used immunoSEQ multiplex PCR; TCRdb keeps in-frame clones, though not all of them. The table has 150,000 to 200,000 clones, about 80% seen once. The sample comprised PBMCs. These receptors were collected from a woman between 50 and 59 years old in good health and CMV-seropositive.

The table lists this clone with a few counts. The genes are TRBV6-1 and TRBJ1-3; 7 positions match TRBD1. Unmatched junction bases numbered 7, after V lost 3 bases and J lost 8 bases. CDR3 length equals 14 residues. From germline, CDR1 is MNHNS and CDR2 SASEGT. CDR3 region: CASSETGSGYTIYF. The CDR3 DNA reads TGTGCCAGCAGTGAGACAGGGTCTGGGTACACCATATATTTT.

This clone was seen just once. Compared with germline, one end of the junction differs, possibly owing to a read error. The rearrangement uses TRBV4-1 and TRBJ2-1, with TRBD2 matching over 11 bases. Germline loops: CDR1 MGHRA, CDR2 YSYEKL. The CDR3 covers 16 residues. In DNA, the CDR3 is TGTGCCAGCAGCCCGACGACTAGCGGGGTATACAATGAGCAGTTCTTC. Encoded protein: CASSPTTSGVYNEQFF.

The V gene is TRBV15, the J gene TRBJ2-5, with a possible D match to TRBD1 (7 bases). CDR1 is LNHNV and CDR2 is YYDKDF in the germline V gene (reference sequence). The V end lost 0 bases, the J end lost 9 bases, and 17 bases lay between the germline ends. The CDR3 is 15 residues long. The CDR3 nucleotides are TGTGCCACCAGCAGAGATCTGGGACAGCGGGCGGCCCAGTACTTC. This sequence encodes CATSRDLGQRAAQYF.

The rearrangement links TRBV6-5 to TRBJ2-1; D is uncertain. V was clipped by 0 bases and J by 3 bases, with 6 bases between them. The CDR3 sequence is 14 residues long. Germline V gene sequence: CDR1 MNHEY, CDR2 SVGAGI. CDR3 sequence (DNA): TGTGCCAGCAGTTACTCCTCTCTCTACAATGAGCAGTTCTTC. Encoded protein: CASSYSSLYNEQFF.

The genes are TRBV25-1 and TRBJ2-5, with 7 bases aligning to TRBD1. Losses at the gene ends were 3 bases for V and 4 bases for J; bases not matched to a gene: 5. This CDR3 comprises 14 residues. The V gene's germline CDR1 is MGHDK and CDR2 SYGVNS. The CDR3 reads CASSESTGRETQYF. The CDR3 coding sequence is TGTGCCAGCAGTGAGTCGACAGGGAGAGAGACCCAGTACTTC.

DNA for the CDR3: TGTGCCAGCATTACGACAGGTTCAGTAAAAAACACTGAAGCTTTCTTT. Protein: CASITTGSVKNTEAFF. The chain employs TRBV2 and TRBJ1-1, with D perhaps TRBD1 (6 bases). The CDR3 has 16 amino acids. Germline V CDR1 and CDR2: SNHLY, FYNNEI. Between the trimmed V and J ends, which lost 7 bases and 2 bases, there was a span of 20 bases.

The chain recombines TRBV9 with TRBJ2-3; D possibly corresponds to TRBD2 (6 bases). V shed 0 bases and J shed 5 bases, with 13 bases lying between them. The CDR3 consists of 15 residues. The germline gives CDR1 SGDLS, CDR2 YYNGEE. The CDR3 sequence: CASSVAGGVGDTQYF. The CDR3 nucleotides are TGTGCCAGCAGCGTAGCCGGCGGGGTTGGAGATACGCAGTATTTT.

This chain uses TRBV5-1 with TRBJ2-5; 15 bases agree with TRBD2. The better agreement between TRBJ2-7 and the DNA end casts doubt on the J call. Germline V lookup: CDR1 SGHRS, CDR2 YFSETQ. This CDR3 is 17 amino acids long. The DNA of the CDR3 is TGCGCCAGCAGCTCCGGGACTAGCGGGGGGCGAACCTACGAGCAGTACTTC. The encoded protein is CASSSGTSGGRTYEQYF.